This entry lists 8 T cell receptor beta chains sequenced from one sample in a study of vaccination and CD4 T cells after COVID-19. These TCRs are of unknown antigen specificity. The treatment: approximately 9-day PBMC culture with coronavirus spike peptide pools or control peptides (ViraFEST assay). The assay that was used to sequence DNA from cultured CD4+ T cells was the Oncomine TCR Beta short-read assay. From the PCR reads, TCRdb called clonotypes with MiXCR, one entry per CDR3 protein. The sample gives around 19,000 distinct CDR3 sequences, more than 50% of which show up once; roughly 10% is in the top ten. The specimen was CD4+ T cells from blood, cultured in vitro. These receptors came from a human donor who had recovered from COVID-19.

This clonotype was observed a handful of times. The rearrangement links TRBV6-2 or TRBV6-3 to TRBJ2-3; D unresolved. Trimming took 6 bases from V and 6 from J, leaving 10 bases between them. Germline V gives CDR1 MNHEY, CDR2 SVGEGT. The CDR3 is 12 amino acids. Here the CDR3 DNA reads TGTGCCAGCAGCTCTCGTCGGGATACGCAGTATTTT. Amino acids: CASSSRRDTQYF.

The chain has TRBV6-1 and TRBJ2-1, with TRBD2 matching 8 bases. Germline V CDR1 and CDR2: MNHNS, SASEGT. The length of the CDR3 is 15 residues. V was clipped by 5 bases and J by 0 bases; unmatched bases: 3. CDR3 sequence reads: CASSMTSDSYNEQFF. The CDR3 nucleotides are TGTGCCAGCAGTATGACTAGCGACTCCTACAATGAGCAGTTCTTC.

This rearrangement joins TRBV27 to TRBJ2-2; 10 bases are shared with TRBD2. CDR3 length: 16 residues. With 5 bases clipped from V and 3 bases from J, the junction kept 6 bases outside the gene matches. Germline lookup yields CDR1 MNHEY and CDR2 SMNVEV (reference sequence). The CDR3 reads CASSQRGTSDTGELFF. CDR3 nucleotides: TGTGCCAGCAGTCAGCGAGGGACTAGCGACACCGGGGAGCTGTTTTTT.

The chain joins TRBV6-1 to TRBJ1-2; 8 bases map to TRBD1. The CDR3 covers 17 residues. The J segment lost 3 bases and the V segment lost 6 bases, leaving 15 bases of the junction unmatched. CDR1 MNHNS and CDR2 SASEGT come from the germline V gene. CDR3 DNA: TGTGCCAGCAGAGTAAGAAGGACAGGGAGTGCAGACTATGGCTACACCTTC. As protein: CASRVRRTGSADYGYTF.

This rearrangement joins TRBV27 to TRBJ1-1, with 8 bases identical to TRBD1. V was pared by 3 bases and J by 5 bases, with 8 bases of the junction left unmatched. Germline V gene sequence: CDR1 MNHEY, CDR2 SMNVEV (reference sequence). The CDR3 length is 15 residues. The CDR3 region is CASSFWDRTGTEAFF. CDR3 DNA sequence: TGTGCCAGCAGTTTTTGGGACAGGACTGGGACTGAAGCTTTCTTT.

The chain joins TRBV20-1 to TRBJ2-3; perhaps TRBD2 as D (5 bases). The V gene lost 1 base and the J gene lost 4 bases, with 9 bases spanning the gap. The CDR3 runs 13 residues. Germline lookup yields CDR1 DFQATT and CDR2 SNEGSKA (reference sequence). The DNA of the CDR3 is TGCAGTGCTAGAGGAGTGGGAGCAGATACGCAGTATTTT. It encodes CSARGVGADTQYF.

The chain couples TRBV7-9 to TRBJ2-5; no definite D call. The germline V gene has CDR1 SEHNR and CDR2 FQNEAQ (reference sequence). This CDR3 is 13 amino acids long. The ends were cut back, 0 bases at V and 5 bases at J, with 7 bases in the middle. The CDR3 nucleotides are TGTGCCAGCAGCTTAGCCGGCAGTGAGACCCAGTACTTC. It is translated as CASSLAGSETQYF. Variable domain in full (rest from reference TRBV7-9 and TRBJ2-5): DTGVSQNPRHKITKRGQNVTFRCDPISEHNRLYWYRQTLGQGPEFLTYFQNEAQLEKSRLLSDRFSAERPKGSFSTLEIQRTEQGDSAMYLCASSLAGSETQYFGPGTRLLVL.

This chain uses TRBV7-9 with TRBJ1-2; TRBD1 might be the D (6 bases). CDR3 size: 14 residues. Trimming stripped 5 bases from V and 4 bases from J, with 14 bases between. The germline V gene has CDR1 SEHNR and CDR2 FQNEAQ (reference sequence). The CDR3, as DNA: TGTGCCAGCAGCCAAAATCAGGGGCCCTATGGCTACACCTTC. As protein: CASSQNQGPYGYTF.